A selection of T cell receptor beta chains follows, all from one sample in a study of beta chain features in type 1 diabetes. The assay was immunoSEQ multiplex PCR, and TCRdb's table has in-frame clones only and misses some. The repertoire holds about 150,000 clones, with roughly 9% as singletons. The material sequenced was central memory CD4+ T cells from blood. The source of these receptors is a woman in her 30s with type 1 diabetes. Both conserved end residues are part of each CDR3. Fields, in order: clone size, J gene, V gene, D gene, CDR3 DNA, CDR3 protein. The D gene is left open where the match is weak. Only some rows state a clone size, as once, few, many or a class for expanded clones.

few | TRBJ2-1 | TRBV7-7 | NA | TGTGCTAGCAGCCCAATCCGGGACTGGAACAATGAGCAGTTCTTC | CASSPIRDWNNEQFF
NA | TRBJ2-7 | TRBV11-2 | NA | TGTGCCAGCAGCTTAGATACGGGGGTAACCTACGAGCAGTACTTC | CASSLDTGVTYEQYF
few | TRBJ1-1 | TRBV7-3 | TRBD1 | TGTGCCAGCAAGGGACAGGGGGCGGACACTGAAGCTTTCTTT | CASKGQGADTEAFF
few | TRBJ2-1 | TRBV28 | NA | TGTGCCAGCTCGGGCCGCCGGGACTCCGGAGGGGCATCTAGTGAGCAGTTCTTC | CASSGRRDSGGASSEQFF
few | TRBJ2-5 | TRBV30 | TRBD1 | TGTGCCTGGAGTCTTGGACAGGGTCCCCAAGAGACCCAGTACTTC | CAWSLGQGPQETQYF
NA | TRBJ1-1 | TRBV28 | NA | TGTGCCAGCAGTTTAGGGGCAGCCCTCATGAACACTGAAGCTTTCTTT | CASSLGAALMNTEAFF
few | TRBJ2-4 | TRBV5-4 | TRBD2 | TGTGCCAGCAGCTTAAAGCGGGATTCTGCCAAAAACATTCAGTACTTC | CASSLKRDSAKNIQYF
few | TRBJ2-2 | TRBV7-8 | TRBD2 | TGTGCCAGCAGCTTGGCTAGCGGGGTCATGAACACCGGGGAGCTGTTTTTT | CASSLASGVMNTGELFF
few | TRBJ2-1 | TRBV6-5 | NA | TGTGCCAGCAGTTCCCTAGCGAGGAGCTCCTACAATGAGCAGTTCTTC | CASSSLARSSYNEQFF
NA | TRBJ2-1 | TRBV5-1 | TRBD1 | TGCGCCAGCAGATACCGGGGGACAGGAGTATCCCGAGACAATGAGCAGTTCTTC | CASRYRGTGVSRDNEQFF
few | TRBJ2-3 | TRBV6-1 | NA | TGTGCCAGCACGGCTAGCGGCACAGATACGCAGTATTTT | CASTASGTDTQYF
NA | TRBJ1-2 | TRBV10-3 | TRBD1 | TGTGCCATCAGTAGGCTGGGACAGGGGGCTCTGGGTGAAGGCTACACCTTC | CAISRLGQGALGEGYTF
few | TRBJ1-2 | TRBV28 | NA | TGTGCCAGCAGTCACTACTATGGCTACACCTTC | CASSHYYGYTF
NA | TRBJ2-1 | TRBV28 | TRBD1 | TGTGCCAGCAGTCCCCCCATGGACAGGGGGCTTGCCAATGAGCAGTTCTTC | CASSPPMDRGLANEQFF
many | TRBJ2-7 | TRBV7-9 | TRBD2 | TGTGCCAGCAGCACAAGCGGGGCCAACGAGCAGTACTTC | CASSTSGANEQYF
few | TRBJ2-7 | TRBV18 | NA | TGTGCCAGCTCACCATTCAACAGGCAGCCCTACGAGCAGTACTTC | CASSPFNRQPYEQYF
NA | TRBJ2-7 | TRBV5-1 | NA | TGCGCCAGCAAAGGACTCGGGGGGCTTTCGTACGAGCAGTACTTC | CASKGLGGLSYEQYF
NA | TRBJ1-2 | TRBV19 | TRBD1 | TGTGCCAGTAGTACGGACAGGGAGAGGGGCTACACCTTC | CASSTDRERGYTF
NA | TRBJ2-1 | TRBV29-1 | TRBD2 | TGCAGCGTTGAGGGCGGGAGGGCCTACAATGAGCAGTTCTTC | CSVEGGRAYNEQFF
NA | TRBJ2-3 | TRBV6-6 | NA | TGTGCCAGCAGTTACCTACAGGGAGGCACAGATACGCAGTATTTT | CASSYLQGGTDTQYF
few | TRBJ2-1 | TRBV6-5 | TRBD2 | TGTGCCAGCAGTTATCTAGCGGCCTCCTACAATGAGCAGTTCTTC | CASSYLAASYNEQFF
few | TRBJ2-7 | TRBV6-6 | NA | TGTGCCAGCAAGACAGGTGACCTCTACGAGCAGTACTTC | CASKTGDLYEQYF
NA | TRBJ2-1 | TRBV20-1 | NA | TGCAGTGCTACGGCTAGCGCCAGCCAGTTCTTC | CSATASASQFF
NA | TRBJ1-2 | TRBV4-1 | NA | TGCGCCAGCAGCCAAGATATACAGGGAACCGGTGGCTACACCTTC | CASSQDIQGTGGYTF
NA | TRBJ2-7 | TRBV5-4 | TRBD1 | TGCGCCAGCAGCCGCCTCTCCACCGGGACAGTTCCGTACGAGCAGTACTTC | CASSRLSTGTVPYEQYF
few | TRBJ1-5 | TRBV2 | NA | TGTGCCAGCAGGGCGGATAGCAATCAGCCCCAGCATTTT | CASRADSNQPQHF
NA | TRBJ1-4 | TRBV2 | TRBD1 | TGTGCCAGCACTGACAGGGTACGCGGCGAAAAACTGTTTTTT | CASTDRVRGEKLFF
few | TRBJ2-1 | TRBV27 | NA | TGTGCCACCTCCGGGGGAAACTCCGAGGCCTACAATGAGCAGTTCTTC | CATSGGNSEAYNEQFF
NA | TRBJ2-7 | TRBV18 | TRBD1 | TGTGCCAGCTCACCCCGGCAGGGGGAAACCTACGAGCAGTACTTC | CASSPRQGETYEQYF
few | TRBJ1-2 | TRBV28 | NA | TGTGCCAGCAGTTTTCTAGCTAACTATGGCTACACCTTC | CASSFLANYGYTF
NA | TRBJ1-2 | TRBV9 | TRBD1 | TGTGCCAGCGGGACAGGGATTGACTATGGCTACACCTTC | CASGTGIDYGYTF
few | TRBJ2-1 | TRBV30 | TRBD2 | TGTGCCTGGGTAGCGGGCAGCTCCTACAATGAGCAGTTCTTC | CAWVAGSSYNEQFF
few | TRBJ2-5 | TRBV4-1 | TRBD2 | TGCGCCAGCAGCCAAGATTCGGGGCGGGAGGTAGAGACCCAGTACTTC | CASSQDSGREVETQYF
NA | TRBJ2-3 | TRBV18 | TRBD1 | TGTGCCAGCTCCCGAGGGACAGCGAGGGGGCCAGATACGCAGTATTTT | CASSRGTARGPDTQYF
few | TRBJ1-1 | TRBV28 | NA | TGTGCCAGCGTTGACAGCCAGAACACTGAAGCTTTCTTT | CASVDSQNTEAFF
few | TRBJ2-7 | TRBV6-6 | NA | TGTGCCAGCAGTGATCCTAGCTCCTACGAGCAGTACTTC | CASSDPSSYEQYF
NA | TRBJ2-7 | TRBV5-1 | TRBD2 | TGCGCCAGCAGCTTGGGGTTAGCGGGAGAACTTACCTACGAGCAGTACTTC | CASSLGLAGELTYEQYF
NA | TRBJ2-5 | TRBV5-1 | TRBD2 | TGCGCCAGCACCGGGACTAGCGGGATAGCGGAGACCCAGTACTTC | CASTGTSGIAETQYF
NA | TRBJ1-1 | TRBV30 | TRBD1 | TGTGCCTGGAGGCTCCCGGGACAGGGGGCGGACACTGAAGCTTTCTTT | CAWRLPGQGADTEAFF
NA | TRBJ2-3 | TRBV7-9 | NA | TGTGCCAGCAGCTTAGGGGTCCGGCGGGGATTATACGATACGCAGTATTTT | CASSLGVRRGLYDTQYF
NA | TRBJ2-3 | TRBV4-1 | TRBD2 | TGCGCCAGCAGCCAAGAGAGAGGTAGCGGGGTGGGCACAGATACGCAGTATTTT | CASSQERGSGVGTDTQYF
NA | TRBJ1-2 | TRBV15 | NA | TGTGCCACCAGCAGCGGAGGAGACTATGGCTACACCTTC | CATSSGGDYGYTF
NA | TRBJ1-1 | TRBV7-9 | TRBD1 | TGTGCCAGCAGCGTACAGGGGACCACTGAAGCTTTCTTT | CASSVQGTTEAFF
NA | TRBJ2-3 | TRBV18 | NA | TGTGCCAGCTCTTACCCCGCGGGTTTTACAGATACGCAGTATTTT | CASSYPAGFTDTQYF